This T cell receptor (beta chain) was identified in a study of T cells in localized non-small cell lung cancer. There are 11 residues in the CDR3. The V and J ends lost 5 bases and 4 bases respectively, with 6 bases between them. From germline, CDR1 is SEHNR and CDR2 FQNEAQ (reference sequence). Produced via immunoSEQ multiplex PCR; TCRdb's table is partial and in-frame only. This repertoire shows over 20,000 clones, roughly 86% found once; its top ten account for 25% to 35%. The input for sequencing was peripheral blood mononuclear cells, taken before any cancer treatment. This sequence joins TRBV7-9 and TRBJ2-7; the D is unclear. The clonotype originates from a male donor at least 60 years old with stage II lung adenocarcinoma. CDR3 in amino acids: CASSPSYEQYF. The DNA of the CDR3 is TGTGCCAGCAGCCCTAGTTACGAGCAGTACTTC. Full variable domain (outside the CDR3, taken from reference TRBV7-9 and TRBJ2-7): DTGVSQNPRHKITKRGQNVTFRCDPISEHNRLYWYRQTLGQGPEFLTYFQNEAQLEKSRLLSDRFSAERPKGSFSTLEIQRTEQGDSAMYLCASSPSYEQYFGPGTRLTVT.